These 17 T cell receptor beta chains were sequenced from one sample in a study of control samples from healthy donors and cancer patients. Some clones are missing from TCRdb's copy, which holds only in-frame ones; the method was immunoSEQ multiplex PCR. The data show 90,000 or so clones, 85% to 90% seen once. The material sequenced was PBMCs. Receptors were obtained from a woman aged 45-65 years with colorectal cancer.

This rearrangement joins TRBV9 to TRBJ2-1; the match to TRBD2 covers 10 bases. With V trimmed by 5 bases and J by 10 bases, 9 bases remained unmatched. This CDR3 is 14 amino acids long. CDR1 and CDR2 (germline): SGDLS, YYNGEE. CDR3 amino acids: CASSPGLAPEEQFF. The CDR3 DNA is TGTGCCAGCAGTCCGGGACTAGCGCCTGAGGAGCAGTTCTTC.

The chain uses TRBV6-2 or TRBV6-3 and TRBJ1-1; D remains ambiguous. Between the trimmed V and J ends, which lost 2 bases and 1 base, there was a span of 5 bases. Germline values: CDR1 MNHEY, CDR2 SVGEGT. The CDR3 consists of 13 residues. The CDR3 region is CASSYSSNTEAFF. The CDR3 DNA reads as TGTGCCAGCAGTTACAGTTCGAACACTGAAGCTTTCTTT.

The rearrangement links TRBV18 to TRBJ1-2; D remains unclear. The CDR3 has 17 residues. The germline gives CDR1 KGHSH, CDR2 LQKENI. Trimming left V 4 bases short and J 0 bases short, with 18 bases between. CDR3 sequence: CASSLRDIIHPNYGYTF. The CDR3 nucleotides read TGTGCCAGCTCACTAAGGGATATAATTCACCCTAACTATGGCTACACCTTC.

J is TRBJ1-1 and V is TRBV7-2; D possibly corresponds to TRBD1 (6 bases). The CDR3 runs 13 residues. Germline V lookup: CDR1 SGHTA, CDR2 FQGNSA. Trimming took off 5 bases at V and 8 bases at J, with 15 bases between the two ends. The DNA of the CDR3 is TGTGCCAGCAGCCTAGGGCAGGGGACCGAAGCTTTCTTT. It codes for CASSLGQGTEAFF.

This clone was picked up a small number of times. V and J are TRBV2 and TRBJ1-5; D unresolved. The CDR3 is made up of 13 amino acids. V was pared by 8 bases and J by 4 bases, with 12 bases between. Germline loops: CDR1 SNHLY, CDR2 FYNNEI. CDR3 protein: CASGVMTNQPQHF. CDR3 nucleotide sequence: TGTGCCAGCGGTGTGATGACAAATCAGCCCCAGCATTTT.

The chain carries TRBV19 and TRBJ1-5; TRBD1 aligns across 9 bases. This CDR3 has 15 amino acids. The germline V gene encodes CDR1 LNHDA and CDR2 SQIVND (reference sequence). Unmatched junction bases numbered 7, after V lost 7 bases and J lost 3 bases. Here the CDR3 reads CASNAGQGNNQPQHF. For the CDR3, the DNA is TGTGCCAGTAACGCAGGACAGGGGAACAATCAGCCCCAGCATTTT.

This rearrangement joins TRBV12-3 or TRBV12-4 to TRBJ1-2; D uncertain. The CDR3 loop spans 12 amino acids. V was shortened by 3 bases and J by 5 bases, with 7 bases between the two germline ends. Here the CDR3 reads CASSFGQYGYTF. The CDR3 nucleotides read TGTGCCAGCAGTTTTGGGCAGTATGGCTACACCTTC.

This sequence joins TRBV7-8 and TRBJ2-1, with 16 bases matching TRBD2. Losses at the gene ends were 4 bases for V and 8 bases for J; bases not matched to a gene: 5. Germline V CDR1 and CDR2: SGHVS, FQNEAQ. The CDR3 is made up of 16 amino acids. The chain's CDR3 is CASSSGTSGGAHEQFF. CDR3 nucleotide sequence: TGTGCCAGCAGCTCCGGGACTAGCGGGGGGGCACATGAGCAGTTCTTC.

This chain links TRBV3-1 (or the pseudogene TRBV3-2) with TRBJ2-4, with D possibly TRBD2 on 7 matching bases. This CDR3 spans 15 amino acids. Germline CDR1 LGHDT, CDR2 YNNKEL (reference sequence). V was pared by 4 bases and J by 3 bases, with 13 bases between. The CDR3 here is CASSPRGGDKNIQYF. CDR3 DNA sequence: TGTGCCAGCAGCCCACGAGGGGGGGACAAAAACATTCAGTACTTC.

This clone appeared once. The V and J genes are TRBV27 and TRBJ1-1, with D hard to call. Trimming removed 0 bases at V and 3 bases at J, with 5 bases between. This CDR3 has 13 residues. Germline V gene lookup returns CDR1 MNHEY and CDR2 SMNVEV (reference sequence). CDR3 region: CASSLSEDTEAFF. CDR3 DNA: TGTGCCAGCAGTTTATCTGAGGACACTGAAGCTTTCTTT.

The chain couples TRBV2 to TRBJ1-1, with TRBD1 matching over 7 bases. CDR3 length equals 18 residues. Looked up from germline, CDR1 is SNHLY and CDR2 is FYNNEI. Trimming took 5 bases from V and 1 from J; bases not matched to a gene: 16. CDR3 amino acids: CASSFRTGGGVENTEAFF. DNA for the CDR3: TGTGCCAGCAGTTTTAGGACAGGAGGGGGGGTGGAGAACACTGAAGCTTTCTTT.

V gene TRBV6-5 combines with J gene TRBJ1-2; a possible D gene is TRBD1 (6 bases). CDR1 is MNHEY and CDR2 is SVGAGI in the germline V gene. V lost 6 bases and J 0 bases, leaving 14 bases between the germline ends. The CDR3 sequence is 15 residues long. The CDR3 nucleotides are TGTGCCAGCAGCGCGACCAGGGGAGCTAACTATGGCTACACCTTC. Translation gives CASSATRGANYGYTF.

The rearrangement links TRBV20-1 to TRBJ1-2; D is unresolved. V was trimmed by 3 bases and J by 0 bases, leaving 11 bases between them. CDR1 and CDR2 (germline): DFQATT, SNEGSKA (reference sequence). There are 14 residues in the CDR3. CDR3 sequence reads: CSASSFSTNYGYTF. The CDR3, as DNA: TGCAGTGCTAGTTCTTTCTCTACTAACTATGGCTACACCTTC.

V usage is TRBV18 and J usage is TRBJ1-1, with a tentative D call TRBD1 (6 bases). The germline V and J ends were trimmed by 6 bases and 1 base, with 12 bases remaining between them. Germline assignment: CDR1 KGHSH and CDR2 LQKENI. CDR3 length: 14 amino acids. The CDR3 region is CASSPGQENTEAFF. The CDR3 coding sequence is TGTGCCAGCTCCCCGGGACAAGAGAACACTGAAGCTTTCTTT.

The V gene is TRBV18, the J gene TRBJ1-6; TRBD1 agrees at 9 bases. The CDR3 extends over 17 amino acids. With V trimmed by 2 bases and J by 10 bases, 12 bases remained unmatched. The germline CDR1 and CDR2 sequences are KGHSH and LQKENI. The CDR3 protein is CASSPLPGTGNISPLHF. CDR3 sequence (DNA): TGTGCCAGCTCACCATTACCCGGGACAGGGAATATATCACCCCTCCACTTT.

The CDR3 sequence: CASSMDYLTDTQYF. As DNA, the CDR3 is TGTGCCAGTAGTATGGACTACCTCACAGATACGCAGTATTTT. The chain joins TRBV19 to TRBJ2-3, with a tentative D call TRBD2 (6 bases). Germline V lookup: CDR1 LNHDA, CDR2 SQIVND (reference sequence). V lost 3 bases, J lost 2 bases, and 9 bases lay in between. The CDR3 extends over 14 amino acids.

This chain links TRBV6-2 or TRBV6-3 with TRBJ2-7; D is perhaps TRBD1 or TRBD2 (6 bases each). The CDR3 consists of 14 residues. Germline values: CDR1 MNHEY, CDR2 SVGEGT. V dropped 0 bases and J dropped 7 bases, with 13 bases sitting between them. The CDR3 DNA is TGTGCCAGCAGTTACTCGGAGGGGGGAGGTGAGCAGTACGTC. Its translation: CASSYSEGGGEQYV.